The source of this TCR beta chain is a study of OX40 agonist ivuxolimab in advanced cancers. Turning to the study itself: Administration of intravenous ivuxolimab to patients occurred every 2 weeks at 0.01 to 10 mg/kg. Of mixed ages from about 20 to 80 and averaging about 60 years, the group was roughly 85% male. Eligibility rules accepted prior anti-PD-1, anti-PD-L1 or anti-CTLA-4 therapy, and 30% to 40% had some. General study findings and limits: No antigen was identified for the clonally expanded peripheral T cells.

A remark on this clone: Its antigen is currently unknown.

The CDR3 has 14 residues. Trimming left V 0 bases short and J 9 bases short, with 15 bases between. The germline V gene has CDR1 SNHLY and CDR2 FYNNEI. Sequencing was performed with immunoSEQ multiplex PCR; in TCRdb, only in-frame clones are kept and a portion is missing. The sample records 45,000 to 65,000 clones, roughly nine tenths being singletons. This chain links TRBV2 with TRBJ2-7, with D possibly being TRBD2 (6 bases). This TCR derives from an adult with an advanced solid tumor such as melanoma, head and neck, liver or kidney cancer. Sample: CD4+ or CD8+ T cells sorted from blood, taken in a trial of the OX40 agonist ivuxolimab. The chain's CDR3 is CASSEAGTPNGQYF. Written as DNA, the CDR3 is TGTGCCAGCAGTGAAGCGGGGACTCCAAACGGGCAGTACTTC.